This T cell receptor (beta chain) was sequenced for a study of cytomegalovirus exposure and HLA in healthy donors. Germline V gene sequence: CDR1 MNHNS, CDR2 SASEGT. The CDR3 is made up of 16 amino acids. The ends lost 3 bases at V and 14 bases at J; junction bases unmatched: 16. In the PCR, 60 Vbeta and 13 Jbeta primers were used. Some clones are missing from TCRdb's copy, which holds only in-frame ones; the method was immunoSEQ multiplex PCR. The sample includes approximately 190,000 clones, 75% to 85% seen only once; the top ten take less than 0.85%. Donors consisted of healthy bone marrow donors. The sequence was collected from a woman aged 18-35 years in good health and CMV-seronegative. The chain combines TRBV6-1 with TRBJ1-6; 7 bases match TRBD1. The source material was PBMCs. The chain's CDR3 is CASSDTGTDFLRALHF. The CDR3 region has the DNA TGTGCCAGCAGTGATACCGGGACAGATTTCCTTAGGGCCCTCCACTTT.